One sample yielded the 17 T cell receptor beta chains listed below, sequenced in a study of blood T cell repertoires in COVID-19. Assay used: immunoSEQ multiplex PCR; TCRdb lists only in-frame clones, some missing. The sample lists 65,000 to 95,000 clones; over 85% were seen once. The source material was peripheral blood. These receptors were collected from a man aged 50-59 years with active COVID-19.

The chain carries TRBV16 and TRBJ1-5; possibly TRBD1 for D (5 bases). CDR3 length: 16 residues. Germline CDR1 KGHSY, CDR2 FQNENV. V was trimmed by 0 bases and J by 7 bases, leaving 16 bases between them. CDR3 bases: TGTGCCAGCAGCCAATCTGGCGCGGGGGAGCGGCAGCCCCAGCATTTT. This sequence encodes CASSQSGAGERQPQHF.

This clone has just a few counts. The rearrangement uses TRBV4-1 and TRBJ1-5, with D unresolved. V lost 5 bases, J lost 6 bases, and 11 bases lay in between. From germline, CDR1 is MGHRA and CDR2 YSYEKL. This CDR3 spans 13 amino acids. CDR3 residues: CASSLRRSQPQHF. In DNA form, the CDR3 reads TGCGCCAGCAGCTTGCGCCGGTCTCAGCCCCAGCATTTT.

This chain connects TRBV10-3 to TRBJ2-7, with D maybe TRBD1 (6 bases). This CDR3 has 12 residues. Trimming pared 10 bases from V and 3 bases from J, leaving 13 bases between. Germline assignment: CDR1 ENHRY and CDR2 SYGVKD. Written as DNA, the CDR3 is TGTGCCACCACGGACAGAATCTACGAGCAGTACTTC. Its translation is CATTDRIYEQYF.

This sequence joins TRBV21-1 and TRBJ1-1. TRBV21-1 represents a pseudogene. The CDR3 is made up of 20 amino acids. Here the CDR3 reads CASSKLSPPWTAGKSTEAFF. The CDR3 DNA sequence: TGTGCCAGCAGCAAATTGAGTCCCCCCTGGACAGCGGGAAAGAGTACTGAAGCTTTCTTT.

This chain links TRBV19 with TRBJ1-4; maybe TRBD1 (5 bases). V gave up 5 bases and J gave up 7 bases, with 14 bases separating them. The CDR3 is 14 amino acids. Germline CDR1 and CDR2: LNHDA and SQIVND (reference sequence). Written as DNA, the CDR3 is TGTGCCAGTAGTCGTCCCAGGGTCGGTGAAAAACTGTTTTTT. The encoded protein is CASSRPRVGEKLFF. The full variable domain, rest sourced from reference TRBV19 and TRBJ1-4, is DGGITQSPKYLFRKEGQNVTLSCEQNLNHDAMYWYRQDPGQGLRLIYYSQIVNDFQKGDIAEGYSVSREKKESFPLTVTSAQKNPTAFYLCASSRPRVGEKLFFGSGTQLSVL.

The rearrangement links TRBV18 to TRBJ2-5; D not resolved. This CDR3 has 11 residues. V gave up 4 bases and J gave up 5 bases, with 5 bases separating them. Germline CDR1 is KGHSH and CDR2 is LQKENI. CDR3 region: CASSLEETQYF. CDR3 coding DNA: TGTGCCAGCTCACTAGAGGAGACCCAGTACTTC.

The chain couples TRBV11-2 to TRBJ2-5, with TRBD2 identical over 9 bases. The CDR3 runs to 15 residues. V trimming: 7 bases; J trimming: 3 bases; junction bases outside the gene matches: 9. The germline gives CDR1 SGHAT, CDR2 FQNNGV. CDR3 region: CASTVAGAGEETQYF. CDR3 coding DNA: TGTGCCAGCACCGTAGCGGGGGCAGGAGAAGAGACCCAGTACTTC. Full variable domain (rest looked up from reference TRBV11-2 and TRBJ2-5): EAGVAQSPRYKIIEKRQSVAFWCNPISGHATLYWYQQILGQGPKLLIQFQNNGVVDDSQLPKDRFSAERLKGVDSTLKIQPAKLEDSAVYLCASTVAGAGEETQYFGPGTRLLVL.

The chain uses TRBV10-3 and TRBJ2-7; a weak D match, TRBD2 (5 bases). The CDR3 spans 13 residues. Germline V lookup: CDR1 ENHRY, CDR2 SYGVKD. The V gene lost 2 bases and the J gene lost 3 bases, with 8 bases spanning the gap. The CDR3 coding sequence is TGTGCCATCAGTGAGCTAGAGGGCTACGAGCAGTACTTC. This gives the protein CAISELEGYEQYF.

This sequence joins TRBV6-5 and TRBJ2-7, with TRBD2 matching over 7 bases. The CDR3 covers 15 residues. J gave up 1 base and V 6 bases, and 9 bases lay outside the gene matches. From germline, CDR1 is MNHEY and CDR2 SVGAGI. CDR3 in amino acids: CASRTSGGGSYEQYF. CDR3 coding DNA: TGTGCCAGCAGGACAAGTGGGGGGGGATCCTACGAGCAGTACTTC.

V gene TRBV7-3 combines with J gene TRBJ2-6; weak D call: TRBD2 (5 bases). In germline, CDR1 is SGHTA, CDR2 FQGTGA. V was trimmed by 4 bases and J by 0 bases, leaving 10 bases between them. This CDR3 contains 16 residues. CDR3 in DNA: TGTGCCAGCAGCTCCTCCGGGATCTCTGGGGCCAACGTCCTGACTTTC. As protein: CASSSSGISGANVLTF. Complete variable domain (other parts from reference TRBV7-3 and TRBJ2-6): GAGVSQTPSNKVTEKGKYVELRCDPISGHTALYWYRQSLGQGPEFLIYFQGTGAADDSGLPNDRFFAVRPEGSVSTLKIQRTERGDSAVYLCASSSSGISGANVLTFGAGSRLTVL.

The table lists this clone with a few counts. The V gene is TRBV28, the J gene TRBJ2-7; D perhaps matches TRBD2 (5 bases). V lost 5 bases to trimming and J lost 4 bases, with 9 bases between them. Germline V lookup: CDR1 MDHEN, CDR2 SYDVKM. The CDR3 has 12 residues. The CDR3 protein is CASSKPGYEQYF. CDR3 in DNA: TGTGCCAGCAGTAAACCGGGGTACGAGCAGTACTTC.

J is TRBJ2-3 and V is TRBV6-4; tentatively, D is TRBD2 (6 bases). The CDR3 extends over 14 amino acids. The germline CDR1 and CDR2 sequences are MRHNA and SNTAGT. V lost 2 bases and J 0 bases, leaving 6 bases between the germline ends. The CDR3 region is CASSDGTSTDTQYF. CDR3 DNA: TGTGCCAGCAGTGACGGGACTAGCACAGATACGCAGTATTTT.

The genes are TRBV7-2 and TRBJ2-2; possible D gene TRBD2, 6 bases. This CDR3 spans 16 amino acids. Germline V CDR1 and CDR2: SGHTA, FQGNSA. V was shortened by 1 base and J by 2 bases, with 11 bases between the two germline ends. The CDR3 coding sequence is TGTGCCAGCAGCTTAGTGGCGGGGACTAACACCGGGGAGCTGTTTTTT. This translates into CASSLVAGTNTGELFF.

This clone was counted a single time. The chain couples TRBV18 to TRBJ1-5; TRBD1 might be the D (5 bases). The V gene lost 5 bases and the J gene lost 2 bases, with 13 bases spanning the gap. The CDR3 length is 15 residues. Germline CDR1 reads KGHSH; CDR2 reads LQKENI. The CDR3 sequence is CASSYQGEGNQPQHF. As DNA, the CDR3 is TGTGCCAGCTCATACCAGGGTGAAGGCAATCAGCCCCAGCATTTT.

The chain uses TRBV19 and TRBJ1-2; TRBD1 matches at 7 bases. The CDR3 runs to 15 residues. The germline V gene encodes CDR1 LNHDA and CDR2 SQIVND (reference sequence). The V gene end was trimmed by 5 bases and the J gene end by 3 bases; junction bases not matched to a gene: 9. The CDR3 DNA is TGTGCCAGTAGTCGAGACAGGGTCGGCGACTATGGCTACACCTTC. It codes for CASSRDRVGDYGYTF.

DNA of the CDR3: TGTGCCAGTAGTATATTTGGAAGCGACTCTGGGGCCAACGTCCTGACTTTC. This translates into CASSIFGSDSGANVLTF. The chain joins TRBV19 to TRBJ2-6; D remains unclear. Germline V lookup: CDR1 LNHDA, CDR2 SQIVND (reference sequence). The V gene lost 2 bases and the J gene lost 0 bases, with 11 bases spanning the gap. The CDR3 is made up of 17 amino acids.

The rearrangement joins TRBV21-1 to TRBJ2-1; the D call of TRBD2 is as the table states it, not checked on the DNA. TRBV21-1 is reported as a pseudogene. The CDR3 covers 15 residues. CDR3 amino acids: CASSSRPRECNEQFF. For the CDR3, the DNA is TGTGCCAGCAGCTCCCGCCCGAGGGAGTGCAATGAGCAGTTCTTC.